This T cell receptor (beta chain) is drawn from a study of blood T cell repertoires in COVID-19. This clone was detected only once. Germline V gene data show CDR1 as SEHNR and CDR2 as FQNEAQ (reference sequence). V lost 2 bases and J lost 4; bases outside the gene matches: 4. The CDR3 has 14 amino acids. This table comes from immunoSEQ multiplex PCR, and its TCRdb copy is limited to in-frame clones, with some not included. The sample shows some 290,000 clones, 75% to 90% of them seen only once. The sample taken for sequencing was peripheral blood. The chain employs TRBV7-9 and TRBJ2-7; TRBD1 matches at 8 bases. This TCR came from a woman aged 25 to 39 with COVID-19, enrolled during active disease. Here the CDR3 reads CASSLSGQVYEQYF. The CDR3 region has the DNA TGTGCCAGCAGCTTATCGGGACAGGTATACGAGCAGTACTTC. Full variable domain (outside the CDR3, taken from reference TRBV7-9 and TRBJ2-7): DTGVSQNPRHKITKRGQNVTFRCDPISEHNRLYWYRQTLGQGPEFLTYFQNEAQLEKSRLLSDRFSAERPKGSFSTLEIQRTEQGDSAMYLCASSLSGQVYEQYFGPGTRLTVT.